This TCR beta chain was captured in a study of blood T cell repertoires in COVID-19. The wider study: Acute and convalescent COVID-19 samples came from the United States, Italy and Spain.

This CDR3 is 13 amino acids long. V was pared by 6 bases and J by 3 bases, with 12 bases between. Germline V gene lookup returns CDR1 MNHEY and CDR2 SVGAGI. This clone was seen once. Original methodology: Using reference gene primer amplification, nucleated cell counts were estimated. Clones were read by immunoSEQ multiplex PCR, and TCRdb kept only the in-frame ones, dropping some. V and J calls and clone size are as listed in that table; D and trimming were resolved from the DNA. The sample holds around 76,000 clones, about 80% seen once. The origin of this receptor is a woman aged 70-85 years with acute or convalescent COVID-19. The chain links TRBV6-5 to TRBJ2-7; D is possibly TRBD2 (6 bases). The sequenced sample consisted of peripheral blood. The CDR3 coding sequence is TGTGCCAGCAGACCGGCGGGGAGCTACGAGCAGTACTTC. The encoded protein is CASRPAGSYEQYF.